What follows is one T cell receptor beta chain and its context. One junction end disagrees with the germline gene, perhaps due to a read error. The TCR beta CDR3 regions underwent amplification using RNA transcripts as the source. The HTBI set primed first-round TCR CDR3 RT-PCR. TCRdb re-called the multiplex PCR reads through MiXCR, storing one row per CDR3 protein. The sample yields some 340,000 distinct CDR3 sequences, about an eighth seen once. These data come from a study of T cells in Graves' hyperthyroidism and ophthalmopathy. This CDR3 has 16 amino acids. Looked up from germline, CDR1 is SQVTM and CDR2 is ANQGSEA.

This TCR came from a woman aged 40-49 years with Graves' ophthalmopathy. The J gene is TRBJ2-2, the V gene TRBV29-1, with 10 bases matching TRBD2. The sequencing sample was made of blood. The CDR3 DNA follows: TGCAGCGTTGCACTAGCGGGGACAGTCAACACCGGGGAGCCGTTTTTT. Encoded protein: CSVALAGTVNTGEPFF.